A selection of T cell receptor beta chains follows, all from one sample in a study of OX40 agonist ivuxolimab in advanced cancers. The assay was immunoSEQ multiplex PCR, and TCRdb's table has in-frame clones only and misses some. Found here are tens of thousands of clones, roughly 80% of them singletons; the top ten hold 4% to 6%. The sequenced sample was CD4+ or CD8+ T cells sorted from blood, obtained in a trial of the OX40 agonist ivuxolimab. The receptors originated from an adult with an advanced solid tumor such as melanoma, head and neck, liver or kidney cancer. Each CDR3 is given with its conserved first and last residue. A D gene is named only where the DNA matches it firmly. Only some rows state a clone size, as once, few, many or a class for expanded clones.

clone_size: .; d_call: .; v_call: TRBV5-4; j_call: TRBJ1-1; cdr3_aa: CASSLDLSGTEAFF; cdr3_nt: TGTGCCAGCAGCTTGGATTTGTCAGGCACTGAAGCTTTCTTT
clone_size: .; d_call: .; v_call: TRBV5-1; j_call: TRBJ2-1; cdr3_aa: CASSLSTSSTYNEQFF; cdr3_nt: TGCGCCAGCAGCTTGTCAACTAGTTCCACCTACAATGAGCAGTTCTTC
clone_size: .; d_call: .; v_call: TRBV6-5; j_call: TRBJ1-2; cdr3_aa: CASSLTQTNYGYTF; cdr3_nt: TGTGCCAGCAGTTTGACACAAACTAACTATGGCTACACCTTC
clone_size: .; d_call: TRBD2; v_call: TRBV5-4; j_call: TRBJ2-3; cdr3_aa: CASSLRLAGNTDTQYF; cdr3_nt: TGTGCCAGCAGCTTGAGACTAGCGGGCAACACAGATACGCAGTATTTT
clone_size: .; d_call: TRBD2; v_call: TRBV5-4; j_call: TRBJ2-5; cdr3_aa: CASSWGIAGRETQYF; cdr3_nt: TGTGCCAGCAGCTGGGGCATAGCGGGGAGAGAGACCCAGTACTTC
clone_size: .; d_call: .; v_call: TRBV6-4; j_call: TRBJ2-3; cdr3_aa: CASSDLIGSDTQYF; cdr3_nt: TGTGCCAGCAGTGACTTGATCGGCTCAGATACGCAGTATTTT
clone_size: .; d_call: TRBD1; v_call: TRBV11-1; j_call: TRBJ2-7; cdr3_aa: CASSLSDRDTEQYF; cdr3_nt: TGTGCCAGCAGCTTAAGCGACAGGGACACCGAGCAGTACTTC
clone_size: .; d_call: .; v_call: TRBV12-5; j_call: TRBJ1-1; cdr3_aa: CASGLVRGAVNTEAFF; cdr3_nt: TGTGCTAGTGGTTTGGTCCGGGGGGCGGTGAACACTGAAGCTTTCTTT
clone_size: few; d_call: .; v_call: TRBV5-1; j_call: TRBJ2-3; cdr3_aa: CASSLGVRGAGTDTQYF; cdr3_nt: TGCGCCAGCAGCTTGGGGGTCAGGGGCGCCGGTACAGATACGCAGTATTTT
clone_size: .; d_call: TRBD2; v_call: TRBV5-1; j_call: TRBJ2-5; cdr3_aa: CASSFLGRAGETQYF; cdr3_nt: TGCGCCAGCAGCTTTTTGGGGAGGGCCGGTGAGACCCAGTACTTC
clone_size: .; d_call: .; v_call: TRBV4-2; j_call: TRBJ1-1; cdr3_aa: CASSQEPRTNTEAFF; cdr3_nt: TGTGCCAGCAGCCAAGAACCGAGGACGAACACTGAAGCTTTCTTT
clone_size: .; d_call: .; v_call: TRBV19; j_call: TRBJ1-3; cdr3_aa: CASREGPSGNTIYF; cdr3_nt: TGTGCCAGTAGGGAAGGCCCCTCTGGAAACACCATATATTTT
clone_size: .; d_call: .; v_call: TRBV7-2; j_call: TRBJ1-2; cdr3_aa: CASSLANLGYGYTF; cdr3_nt: TGTGCCAGCAGCTTAGCGAATTTAGGATATGGCTACACCTTC
clone_size: .; d_call: .; v_call: TRBV5-1; j_call: TRBJ2-7; cdr3_aa: CASSLRPSAYEQYF; cdr3_nt: TGCGCCAGCAGCTTGAGGCCCTCAGCCTACGAGCAGTACTTC
clone_size: once; d_call: .; v_call: TRBV18; j_call: TRBJ2-1; cdr3_aa: CASSRSVIDNEQFF; cdr3_nt: TGTGCCAGCTCACGCAGCGTTATAGACAATGAGCAGTTCTTC
clone_size: few; d_call: .; v_call: TRBV28; j_call: TRBJ1-1; cdr3_aa: CASRTLRGGEAFF; cdr3_nt: TGTGCCAGCAGGACCCTACGGGGGGGTGAAGCTTTCTTT
clone_size: .; d_call: .; v_call: TRBV29-1; j_call: TRBJ2-4; cdr3_aa: CSVEGIAKNIQYF; cdr3_nt: TGCAGCGTTGAAGGGATAGCCAAAAACATTCAGTACTTC
clone_size: .; d_call: .; v_call: TRBV13; j_call: TRBJ1-2; cdr3_aa: CASSLGLGTHGYTF; cdr3_nt: TGTGCCAGCAGCTTAGGGCTCGGGACCCATGGCTACACCTTC
clone_size: medium-sized; d_call: TRBD2; v_call: TRBV2; j_call: TRBJ2-1; cdr3_aa: CASSEAALAGENEQFF; cdr3_nt: TGTGCCAGCAGTGAAGCGGCTCTAGCGGGAGAGAATGAGCAGTTCTTC
clone_size: .; d_call: .; v_call: TRBV9; j_call: TRBJ2-5; cdr3_aa: CASSPKGETQYF; cdr3_nt: TGTGCCAGCAGCCCTAAGGGAGAGACCCAGTACTTC
clone_size: .; d_call: .; v_call: TRBV2; j_call: TRBJ1-6; cdr3_aa: CASSLRQALHSYNSPLHF; cdr3_nt: TGTGCCAGCAGTCTTAGACAGGCCCTACACTCCTATAATTCACCCCTCCACTTT
clone_size: .; d_call: .; v_call: TRBV7-7; j_call: TRBJ2-5; cdr3_aa: CASSLASEETQYF; cdr3_nt: TGTGCCAGCAGCTTAGCTAGCGAAGAGACCCAGTACTTC
clone_size: .; d_call: .; v_call: TRBV5-1; j_call: TRBJ1-2; cdr3_aa: CASSDPGRGYTF; cdr3_nt: TGCGCCAGCAGCGACCCGGGACGGGGCTACACCTTC
clone_size: .; d_call: TRBD1; v_call: TRBV10-3; j_call: TRBJ2-1; cdr3_aa: CASSIGQGPEDEQFF; cdr3_nt: TGTGCCAGCAGCATTGGACAGGGGCCAGAGGATGAGCAGTTCTTC
clone_size: .; d_call: .; v_call: TRBV19; j_call: TRBJ1-1; cdr3_aa: CASSMSWGPNTEAFF; cdr3_nt: TGTGCCAGTAGTATGTCGTGGGGGCCCAACACTGAAGCTTTCTTT